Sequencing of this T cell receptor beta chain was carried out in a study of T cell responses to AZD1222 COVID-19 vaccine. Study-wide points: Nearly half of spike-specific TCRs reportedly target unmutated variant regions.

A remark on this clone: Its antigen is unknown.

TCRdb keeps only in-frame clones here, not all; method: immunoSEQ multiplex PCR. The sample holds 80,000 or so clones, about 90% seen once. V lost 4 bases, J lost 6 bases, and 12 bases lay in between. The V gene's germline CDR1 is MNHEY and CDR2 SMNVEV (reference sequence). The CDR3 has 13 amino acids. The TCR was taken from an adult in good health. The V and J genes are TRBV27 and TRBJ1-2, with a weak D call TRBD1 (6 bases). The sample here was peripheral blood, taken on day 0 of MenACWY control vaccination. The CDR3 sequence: CASSYREMDGYTF. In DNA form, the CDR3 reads TGTGCCAGCAGTTACAGGGAAATGGATGGCTACACCTTC.